This TCR beta chain derives from a study of blood T cell repertoires in COVID-19. Study context: Samples came from the United States, Italy and Spain, spanning acute and convalescent COVID-19. Nucleic acid was either cDNA or gDNA, and it came from T cells, B-cell-depleted T cells, or PBMCs.

In the original processing: Estimation of nucleated cell counts relied on the amplification of reference gene primers. Sequencing used immunoSEQ multiplex PCR; TCRdb keeps in-frame clones, though not all of them. Clonal size and the V and J genes are those of that table, whereas D and trimming came from the DNA. The sample lists some 90,000 clones; roughly 72% were seen once. The length of the CDR3 is 16 residues. The germline V gene has CDR1 KGHSH and CDR2 LQKENI. V lost 4 bases and J 1 base, leaving 11 bases between the germline ends. The chain carries TRBV18 and TRBJ1-6; the D is unclear. The receptor's source is an older woman in a cohort sampled during active or convalescent COVID-19. What was sequenced was peripheral blood. The CDR3 region has the DNA TGTGCCAGCTCACTGACAACGGTATCCTATAATTCACCCCTCCACTTT. Its translation is CASSLTTVSYNSPLHF.